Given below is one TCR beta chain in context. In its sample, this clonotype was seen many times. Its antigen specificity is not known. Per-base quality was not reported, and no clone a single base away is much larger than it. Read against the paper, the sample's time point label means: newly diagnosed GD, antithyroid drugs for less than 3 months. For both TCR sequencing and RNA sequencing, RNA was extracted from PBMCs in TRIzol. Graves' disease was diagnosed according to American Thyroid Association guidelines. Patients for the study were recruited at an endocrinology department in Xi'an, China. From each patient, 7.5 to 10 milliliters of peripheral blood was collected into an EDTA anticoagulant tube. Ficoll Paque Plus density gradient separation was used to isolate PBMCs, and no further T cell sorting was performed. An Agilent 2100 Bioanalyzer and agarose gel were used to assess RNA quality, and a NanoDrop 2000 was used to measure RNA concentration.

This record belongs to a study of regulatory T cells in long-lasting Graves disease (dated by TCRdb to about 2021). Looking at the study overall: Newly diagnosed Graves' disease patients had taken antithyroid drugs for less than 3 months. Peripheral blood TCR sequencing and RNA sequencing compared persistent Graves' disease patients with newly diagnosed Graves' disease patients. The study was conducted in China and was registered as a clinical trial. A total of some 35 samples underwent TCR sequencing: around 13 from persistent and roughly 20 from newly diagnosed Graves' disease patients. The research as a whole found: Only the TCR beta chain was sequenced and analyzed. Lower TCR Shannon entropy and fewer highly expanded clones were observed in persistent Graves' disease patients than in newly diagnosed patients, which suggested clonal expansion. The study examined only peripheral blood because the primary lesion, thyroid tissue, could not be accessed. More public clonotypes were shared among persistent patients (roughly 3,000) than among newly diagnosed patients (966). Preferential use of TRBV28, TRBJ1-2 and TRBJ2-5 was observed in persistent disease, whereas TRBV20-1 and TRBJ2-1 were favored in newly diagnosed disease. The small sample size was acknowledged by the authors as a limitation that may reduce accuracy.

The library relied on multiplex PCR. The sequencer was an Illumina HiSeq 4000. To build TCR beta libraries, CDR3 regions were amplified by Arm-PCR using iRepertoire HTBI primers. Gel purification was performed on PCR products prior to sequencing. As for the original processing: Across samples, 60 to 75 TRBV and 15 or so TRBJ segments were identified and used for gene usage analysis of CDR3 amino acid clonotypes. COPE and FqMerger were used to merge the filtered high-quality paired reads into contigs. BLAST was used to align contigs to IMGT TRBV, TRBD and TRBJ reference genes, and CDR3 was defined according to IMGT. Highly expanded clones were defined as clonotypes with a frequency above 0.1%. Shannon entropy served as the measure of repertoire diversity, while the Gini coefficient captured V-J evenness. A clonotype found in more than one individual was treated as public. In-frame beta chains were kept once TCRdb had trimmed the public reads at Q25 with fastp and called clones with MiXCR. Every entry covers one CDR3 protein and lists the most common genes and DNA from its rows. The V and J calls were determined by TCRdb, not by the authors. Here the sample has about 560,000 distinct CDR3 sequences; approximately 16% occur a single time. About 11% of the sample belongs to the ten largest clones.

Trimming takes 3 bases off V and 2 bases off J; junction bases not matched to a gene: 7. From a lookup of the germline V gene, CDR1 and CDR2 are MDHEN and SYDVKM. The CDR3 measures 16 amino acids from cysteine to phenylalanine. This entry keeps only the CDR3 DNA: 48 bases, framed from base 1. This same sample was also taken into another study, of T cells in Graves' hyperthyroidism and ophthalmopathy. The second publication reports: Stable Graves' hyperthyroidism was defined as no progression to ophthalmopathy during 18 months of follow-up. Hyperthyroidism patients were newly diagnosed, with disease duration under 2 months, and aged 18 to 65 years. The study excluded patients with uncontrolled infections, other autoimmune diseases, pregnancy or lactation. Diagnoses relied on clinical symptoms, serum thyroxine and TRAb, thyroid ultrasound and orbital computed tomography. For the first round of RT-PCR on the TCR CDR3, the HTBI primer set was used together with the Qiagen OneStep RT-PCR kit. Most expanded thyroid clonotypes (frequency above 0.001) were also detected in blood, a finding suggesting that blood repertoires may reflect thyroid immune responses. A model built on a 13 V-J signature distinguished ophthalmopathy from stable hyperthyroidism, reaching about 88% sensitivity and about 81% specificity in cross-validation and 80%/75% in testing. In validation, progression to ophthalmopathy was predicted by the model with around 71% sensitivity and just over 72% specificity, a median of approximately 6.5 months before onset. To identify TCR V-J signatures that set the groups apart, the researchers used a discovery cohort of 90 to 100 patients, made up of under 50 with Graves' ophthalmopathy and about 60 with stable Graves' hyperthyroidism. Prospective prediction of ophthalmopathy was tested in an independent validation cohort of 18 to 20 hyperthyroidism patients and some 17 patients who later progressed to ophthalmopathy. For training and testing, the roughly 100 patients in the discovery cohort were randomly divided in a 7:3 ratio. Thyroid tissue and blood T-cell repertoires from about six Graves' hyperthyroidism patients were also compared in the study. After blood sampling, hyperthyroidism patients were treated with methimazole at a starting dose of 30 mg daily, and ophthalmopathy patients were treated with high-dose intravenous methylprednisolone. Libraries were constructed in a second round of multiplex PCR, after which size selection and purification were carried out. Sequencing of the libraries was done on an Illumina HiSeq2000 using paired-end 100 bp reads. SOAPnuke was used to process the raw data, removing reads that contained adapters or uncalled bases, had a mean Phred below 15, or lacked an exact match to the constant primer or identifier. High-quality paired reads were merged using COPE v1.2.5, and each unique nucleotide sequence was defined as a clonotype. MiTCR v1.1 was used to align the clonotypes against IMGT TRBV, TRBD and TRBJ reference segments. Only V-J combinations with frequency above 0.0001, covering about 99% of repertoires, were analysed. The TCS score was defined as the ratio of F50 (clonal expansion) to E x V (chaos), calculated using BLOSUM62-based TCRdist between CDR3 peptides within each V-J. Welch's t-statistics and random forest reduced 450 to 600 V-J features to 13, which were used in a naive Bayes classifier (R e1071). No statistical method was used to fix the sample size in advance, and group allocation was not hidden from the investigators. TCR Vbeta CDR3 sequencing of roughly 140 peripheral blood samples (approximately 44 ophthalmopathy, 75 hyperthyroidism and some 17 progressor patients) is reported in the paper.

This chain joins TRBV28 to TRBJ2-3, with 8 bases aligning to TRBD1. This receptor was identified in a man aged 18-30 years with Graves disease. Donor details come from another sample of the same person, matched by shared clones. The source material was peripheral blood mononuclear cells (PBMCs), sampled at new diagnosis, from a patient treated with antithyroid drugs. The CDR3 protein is CASSLGNRGYTDTQYF. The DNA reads TGTGCCAGCAGTTTGGGGAACAGGGGGTACACAGATACGCAGTATTTT.